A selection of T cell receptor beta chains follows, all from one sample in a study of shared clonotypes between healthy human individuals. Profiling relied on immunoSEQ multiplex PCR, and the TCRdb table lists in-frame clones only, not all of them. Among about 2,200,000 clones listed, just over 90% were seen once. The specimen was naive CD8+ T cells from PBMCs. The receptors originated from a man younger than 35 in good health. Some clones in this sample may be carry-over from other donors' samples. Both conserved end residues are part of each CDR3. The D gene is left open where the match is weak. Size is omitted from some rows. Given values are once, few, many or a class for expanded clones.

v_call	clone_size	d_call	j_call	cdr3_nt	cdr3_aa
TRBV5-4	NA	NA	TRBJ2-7	TGTGCCAGCAGCCCTGGTCAGGGAGTTTCCTACGAGCAGTACTTC	CASSPGQGVSYEQYF
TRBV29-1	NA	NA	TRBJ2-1	TGCAGCGTCGCAGGGTCCTACAATGAGCAGTTCTTC	CSVAGSYNEQFF
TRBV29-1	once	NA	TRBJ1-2	TGCAGCGTTGAAGATCTAAAGGATCCGGCGGACCGACCTGGGTATGGCTACACCTTC	CSVEDLKDPADRPGYGYTF
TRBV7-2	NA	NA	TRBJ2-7	TGTGCCAGCAGCTTAGCACCAAGAAGCTCCTACGAGCAGTACTTC	CASSLAPRSSYEQYF
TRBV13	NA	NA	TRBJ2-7	TGTGCCAGCAGCCCCGGAAGGGGGAGATACTACGAGCAGTACTTC	CASSPGRGRYYEQYF
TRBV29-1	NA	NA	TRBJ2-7	TGCAGCGTTCGCTCCTACGAGCAGTACTTC	CSVRSYEQYF
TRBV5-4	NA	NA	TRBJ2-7	TGTGCCAGCAGCTTTCAGGGGTTCCACGAGCAGTACTTC	CASSFQGFHEQYF
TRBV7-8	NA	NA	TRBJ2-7	TGTGCCAGCAGCTCCTACGGGGACTACGAGCAGTACTTC	CASSSYGDYEQYF
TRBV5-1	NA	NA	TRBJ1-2	TGCGCCAGCAGCGCTGACAGGTTTAACTATGGCTACACCTTC	CASSADRFNYGYTF
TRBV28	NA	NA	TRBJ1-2	TGTGCCAGTTGCCCCAGAGGTTGGGGCTACACCTTC	CASCPRGWGYTF
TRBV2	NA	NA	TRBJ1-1	TGTGCCAGCAGTGAAGCGGGAGGGCTGGGCACTGAAGCTTTCTTT	CASSEAGGLGTEAFF
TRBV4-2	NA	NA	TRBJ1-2	TGTGCCAGCAGCCAAGAGGGAAGGGTGGGGGCTAACTATGGCTACACCTTC	CASSQEGRVGANYGYTF
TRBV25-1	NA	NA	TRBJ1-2	TGTGCCAGCAGTGAATCCCGCGGGGATTGGGACTATGGCTACACCTTC	CASSESRGDWDYGYTF
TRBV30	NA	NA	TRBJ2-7	TGTGCCTGGAGTGTTAATACAGAGTCCTCCTACGAGCAGTACTTC	CAWSVNTESSYEQYF
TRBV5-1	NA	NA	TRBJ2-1	TGCGCCAGCAGCCCTGGGGTGAACAGGGCCAATGAGCAGTTCTTC	CASSPGVNRANEQFF
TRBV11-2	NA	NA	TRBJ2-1	TGTGCCAGCAGCACCCAGGGTACATTGGGGGCGGTGCAGTTCTTC	CASSTQGTLGAVQFF
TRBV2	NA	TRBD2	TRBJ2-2	TGTGCCAGCAGTGATATGATGTGGCGGGAGGGTCACACCGGGGAGCTGTTTTTT	CASSDMMWREGHTGELFF
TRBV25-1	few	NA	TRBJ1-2	TGTGCCAGCAGTTTTTCCTCGGGCTACACCTTC	CASSFSSGYTF
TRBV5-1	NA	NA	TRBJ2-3	TGCGCCAGCAGCTGGGGACCGGAGCGGGCAGATACGCAGTATTTT	CASSWGPERADTQYF
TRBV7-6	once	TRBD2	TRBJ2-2	TGTGCCAGCAGCTTACCTCAGGGAGGGAGGGTGAACACCGGGGAGCTGTTTTTT	CASSLPQGGRVNTGELFF
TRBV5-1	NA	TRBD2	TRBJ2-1	TGCGCCAGCAGCTTCCCCTCTCTAGCGGGAGACCCCAATGAGCAGTTCTTC	CASSFPSLAGDPNEQFF
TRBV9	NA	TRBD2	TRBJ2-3	TGTGCCAGCGGCCCGACTAGCGGGAGGAGCACAGATACGCAGTATTTT	CASGPTSGRSTDTQYF
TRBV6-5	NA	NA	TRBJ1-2	TGTGCCAGCTCTGCGGCAGGCCTCTTGAGCTACACCTTC	CASSAAGLLSYTF
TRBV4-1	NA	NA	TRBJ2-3	TGCGCCAGCAGCCAAGCTGGCTATCGATCTGGTACAGATACGCAGTATTTT	CASSQAGYRSGTDTQYF